This TCR beta chain comes out of a study of T cell repertoires in cytomegalovirus infection. Comment on this clonotype: Its matching antigen is unknown.

The CDR3 runs to 15 residues. In germline, CDR1 is LGHNT, CDR2 FRNRAP. The V and J ends lost 6 bases and 1 base respectively, with 14 bases between them. TCRdb ran MiXCR on the reads and lists one entry per CDR3 protein. The repertoire holds around 770,000 distinct CDR3 sequences, 29% seen once, with about an eighth in the top ten. This TCR was sampled from a human donor in good health (CMV status not recorded). Some clones in this sample may be carry-over from other donors' samples. This chain connects TRBV12-5 to TRBJ2-3, with a tentative D call TRBD2 (6 bases). Sequencing used cultured CD8+ T cells from PBMCs, obtained from culture after CMV antigen stimulation. CDR3 region: CASGEGGKGTDTQYF. The CDR3 nucleotides read TGTGCTAGTGGGGAGGGCGGTAAAGGCACAGATACGCAGTATTTT.